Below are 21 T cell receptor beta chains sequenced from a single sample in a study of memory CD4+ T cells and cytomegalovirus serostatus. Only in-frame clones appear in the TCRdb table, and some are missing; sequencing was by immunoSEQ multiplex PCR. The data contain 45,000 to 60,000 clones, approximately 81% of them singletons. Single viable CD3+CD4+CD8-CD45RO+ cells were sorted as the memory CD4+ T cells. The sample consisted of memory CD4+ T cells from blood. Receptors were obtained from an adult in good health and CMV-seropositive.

The CDR3 is CASSAGGAYEQYF. In nucleotides, the CDR3 is TGTGCCAGCAGCGCCGGGGGGGCTTACGAGCAGTACTTC. The chain has TRBV7-6 and TRBJ2-7, with TRBD2 matching 8 bases. Germline V gene sequence: CDR1 SGHVS, CDR2 FNYEAQ. The V gene end was trimmed by 5 bases and the J gene end by 4 bases; junction bases not matched to a gene: 4. The CDR3 totals 13 residues.

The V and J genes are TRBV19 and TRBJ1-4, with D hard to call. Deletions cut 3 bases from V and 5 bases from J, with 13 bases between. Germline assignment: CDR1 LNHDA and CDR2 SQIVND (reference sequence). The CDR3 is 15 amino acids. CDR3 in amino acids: CASSILGRKNEKLFF. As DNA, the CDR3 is TGTGCCAGTAGTATCCTTGGCCGGAAGAATGAAAAACTGTTTTTT.

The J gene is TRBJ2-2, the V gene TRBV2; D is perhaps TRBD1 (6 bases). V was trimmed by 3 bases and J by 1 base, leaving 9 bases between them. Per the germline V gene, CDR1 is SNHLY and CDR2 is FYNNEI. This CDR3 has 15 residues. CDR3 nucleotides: TGTGCCAGCAGTGAGACAGGTTGGAACACCGGGGAGCTGTTTTTT. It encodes CASSETGWNTGELFF.

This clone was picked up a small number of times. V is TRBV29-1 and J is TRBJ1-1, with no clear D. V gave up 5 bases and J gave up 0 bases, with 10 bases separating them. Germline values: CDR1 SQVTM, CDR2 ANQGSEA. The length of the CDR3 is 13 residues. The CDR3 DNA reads TGCAGCGTTAGGGCCGGCATGAACACTGAAGCTTTCTTT. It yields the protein CSVRAGMNTEAFF.

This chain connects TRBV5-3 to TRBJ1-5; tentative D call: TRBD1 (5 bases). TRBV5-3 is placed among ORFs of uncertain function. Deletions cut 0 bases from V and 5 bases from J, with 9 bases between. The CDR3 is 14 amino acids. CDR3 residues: CARSLDVGDQPQHF. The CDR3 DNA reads TGTGCCAGAAGCTTGGATGTAGGGGATCAGCCCCAGCATTTT.

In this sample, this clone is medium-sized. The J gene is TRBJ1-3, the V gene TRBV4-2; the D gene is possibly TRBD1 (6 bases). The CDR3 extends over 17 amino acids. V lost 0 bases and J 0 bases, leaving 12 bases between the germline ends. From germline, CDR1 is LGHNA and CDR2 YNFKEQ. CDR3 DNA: TGTGCCAGCAGCCAAGATCGTAGGACAGACTCTGGAAACACCATATATTTT. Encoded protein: CASSQDRRTDSGNTIYF.

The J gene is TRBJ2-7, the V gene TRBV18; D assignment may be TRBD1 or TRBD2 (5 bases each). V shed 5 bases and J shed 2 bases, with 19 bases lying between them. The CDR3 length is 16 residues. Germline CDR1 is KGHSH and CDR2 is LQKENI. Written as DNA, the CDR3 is TGTGCCAGCTCAAAAAATACCGGGACGGCCACCTACGAGCAGTACTTC. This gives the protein CASSKNTGTATYEQYF.

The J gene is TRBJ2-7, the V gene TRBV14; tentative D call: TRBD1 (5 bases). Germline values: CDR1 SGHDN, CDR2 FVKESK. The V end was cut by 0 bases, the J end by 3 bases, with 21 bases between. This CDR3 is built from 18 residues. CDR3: CASSQDTIERGHGYEQYF. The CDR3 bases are TGTGCCAGCAGCCAAGATACAATAGAGCGAGGACACGGCTACGAGCAGTACTTC.

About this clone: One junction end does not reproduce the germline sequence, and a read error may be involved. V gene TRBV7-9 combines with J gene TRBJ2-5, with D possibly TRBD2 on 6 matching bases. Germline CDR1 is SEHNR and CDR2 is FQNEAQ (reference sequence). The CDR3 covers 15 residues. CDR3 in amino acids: CASNLAAGTQETQYF. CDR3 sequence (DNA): TGTGCCAGCAACTTAGCGGCAGGGACTCAAGAGACCCAGTACTTC. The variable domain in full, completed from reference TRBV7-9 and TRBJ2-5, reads DTGVSQNPRHKITKRGQNVTFRCDPISEHNRLYWYRQTLGQGPEFLTYFQNEAQLEKSRLLSDRFSAERPKGSFSTLEIQRTEQGDSAMYLCASNLAAGTQETQYFGPGTRLLVL.

In DNA form, the CDR3 reads TGTGCCAGCAGTTCATACCGGGGATCAGGCGCGGGCGAGCAGTTCTTC. Translated, it gives CASSSYRGSGAGEQFF. The chain uses TRBV28 and TRBJ2-1, with D possibly being TRBD2 (5 bases). The CDR3 spans 16 residues. Per germline, CDR1 MDHEN and CDR2 SYDVKM. Trimming stripped 4 bases from V and 10 bases from J, with 23 bases between.

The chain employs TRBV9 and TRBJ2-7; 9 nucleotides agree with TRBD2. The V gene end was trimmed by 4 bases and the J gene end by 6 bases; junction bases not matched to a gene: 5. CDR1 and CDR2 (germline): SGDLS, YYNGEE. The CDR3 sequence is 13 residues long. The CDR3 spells CASSQGLAGEQYF. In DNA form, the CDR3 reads TGTGCCAGCAGCCAGGGACTAGCTGGCGAGCAGTACTTC. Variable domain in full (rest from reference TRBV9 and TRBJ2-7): DSGVTQTPKHLITATGQRVTLRCSPRSGDLSVYWYQQSLDQGLQFLIQYYNGEERAKGNILERFSAQQFPDLHSELNLSSLELGDSALYFCASSQGLAGEQYFGPGTRLTVT.

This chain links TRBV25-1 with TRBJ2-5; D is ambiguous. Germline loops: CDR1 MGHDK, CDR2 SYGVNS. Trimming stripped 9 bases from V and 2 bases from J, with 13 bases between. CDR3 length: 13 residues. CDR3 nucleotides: TGTGCCAGGAAGCCTTACTCGCAAGAGACCCAGTACTTC. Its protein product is CARKPYSQETQYF.

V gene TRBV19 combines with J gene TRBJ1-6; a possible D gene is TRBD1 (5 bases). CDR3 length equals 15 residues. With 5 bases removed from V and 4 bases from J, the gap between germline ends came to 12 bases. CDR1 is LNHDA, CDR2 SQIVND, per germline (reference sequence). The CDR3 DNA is TGTGCCAGTAGTGCCGGGGGGGATTATAATTCACCCCTCCACTTT. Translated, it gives CASSAGGDYNSPLHF. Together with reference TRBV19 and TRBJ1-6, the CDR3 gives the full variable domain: DGGITQSPKYLFRKEGQNVTLSCEQNLNHDAMYWYRQDPGQGLRLIYYSQIVNDFQKGDIAEGYSVSREKKESFPLTVTSAQKNPTAFYLCASSAGGDYNSPLHFGNGTRLTVT.

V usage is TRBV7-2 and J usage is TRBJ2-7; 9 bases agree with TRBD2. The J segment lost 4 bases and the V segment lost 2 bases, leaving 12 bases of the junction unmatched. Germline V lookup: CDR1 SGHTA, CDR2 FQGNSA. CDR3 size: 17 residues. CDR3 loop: CASSLIAGVAQTYEQYF. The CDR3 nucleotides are TGTGCCAGCAGCTTAATAGCGGGGGTGGCCCAGACTTACGAGCAGTACTTC.

The CDR3 bases are TGCGCCAGCAGTTCGGATGCGCGTCGCGAGACCCAGTACTTC. Translated, it gives CASSSDARRETQYF. The chain recombines TRBV5-1 with TRBJ2-5; no clear D. The CDR3 loop spans 14 amino acids. The germline CDR1 and CDR2 sequences are SGHRS and YFSETQ. The germline V and J ends were trimmed by 5 bases and 5 bases, with 16 bases remaining between them.

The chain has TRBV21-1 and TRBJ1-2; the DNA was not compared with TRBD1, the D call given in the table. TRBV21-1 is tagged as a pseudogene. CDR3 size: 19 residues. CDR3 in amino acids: CASSKVSVGRGPPNYGYTF. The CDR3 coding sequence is TGTGCCAGCAGCAAAGTATCTGTGGGCAGGGGGCCCCCTAACTATGGCTACACCTTC.

The CDR3 loop reads CASSNPPRGYTF. Written as DNA, the CDR3 is TGTGCCAGCAGCAACCCCCCACGGGGCTACACCTTC. The chain couples TRBV27 to TRBJ1-2; unclear D gene. Germline CDR1 MNHEY, CDR2 SMNVEV (reference sequence). The CDR3 is 12 amino acids. Deletions cut 6 bases from V and 8 bases from J, with 13 bases between.

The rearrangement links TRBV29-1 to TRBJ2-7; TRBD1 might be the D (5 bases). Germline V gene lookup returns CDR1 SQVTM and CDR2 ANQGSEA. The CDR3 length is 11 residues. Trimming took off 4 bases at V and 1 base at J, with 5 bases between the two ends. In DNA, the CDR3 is TGCAGCGTTGGACAGTCCTACGAGCAGTACTTC. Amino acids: CSVGQSYEQYF.

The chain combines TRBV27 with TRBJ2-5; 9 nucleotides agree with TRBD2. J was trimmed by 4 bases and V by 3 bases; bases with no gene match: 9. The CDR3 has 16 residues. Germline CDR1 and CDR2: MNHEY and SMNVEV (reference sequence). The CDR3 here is CASSLASGDPPETQYF. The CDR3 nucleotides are TGTGCCAGCAGTTTGGCTAGCGGGGATCCTCCAGAGACCCAGTACTTC.

CDR3 sequence: CASSLIWKRAEYNEQFF. The CDR3 nucleotides are TGTGCCAGCAGCTTGATTTGGAAAAGGGCCGAATACAATGAGCAGTTCTTC. This sequence joins TRBV5-6 and TRBJ2-1, with no clear D. Germline CDR1 reads SGHDT; CDR2 reads YYEEEE. Trimming took 1 base from V and 4 from J, leaving 18 bases between them. The CDR3 is 17 residues long.

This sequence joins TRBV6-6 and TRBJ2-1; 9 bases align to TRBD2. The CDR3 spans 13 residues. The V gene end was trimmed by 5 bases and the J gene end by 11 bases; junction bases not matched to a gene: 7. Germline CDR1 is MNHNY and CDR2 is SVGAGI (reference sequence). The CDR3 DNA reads TGTGCCAGCAGTGGGACTAGCCAGGGTAAGCAGTTCTTC. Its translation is CASSGTSQGKQFF.